The 18 T cell receptor beta chains presented below share a single source sample, sequenced in a study of blood T cell repertoires in COVID-19 (dated by TCRdb to between 2020 and 2021). Library preparation employed the immunoSEQ multiplex PCR assay. TCRdb limited this immuneACCESS table to in-frame rearrangements with V and J called. A share of clones is missing; checked studies link under half to unresolved V genes, and the rest is unexplained. For this sample there are over 85,000 clones; about 90% appear just once. The ten largest clones add up to roughly 15% of the sample. Input material: peripheral blood. The receptors were sampled from a male donor with acute or convalescent COVID-19.

The CDR3 spells CASSYSLVRDYGYTF. The CDR3 DNA follows: TGTGCCAGCAGTTACTCGCTTGTCAGGGACTATGGCTACACCTTC. This chain uses TRBV6-5 with TRBJ1-2, with D perhaps TRBD1 (5 bases). V gave up 0 bases and J gave up 3 bases, with 11 bases separating them. CDR1 and CDR2 from the germline V gene are MNHEY and SVGAGI. The CDR3 has 15 residues.

The V call is TRBV7-9, the J call TRBJ2-2; 12 nucleotides align to TRBD2. Losses at the gene ends were 4 bases for V and 5 bases for J; bases not matched to a gene: 2. This CDR3 has 15 residues. The germline gives CDR1 SEHNR, CDR2 FQNEAQ (reference sequence). The CDR3 region has the DNA TGTGCCAGCAGCTCACTAGCGGGGGGAACCGGGGAGCTGTTTTTT. This sequence encodes CASSSLAGGTGELFF.

The chain links TRBV24-1 to TRBJ2-5; a weak D match, TRBD2 (6 bases). CDR3 length: 16 residues. The germline V gene encodes CDR1 KGHDR and CDR2 SFDVKD. Trimming left V 4 bases short and J 3 bases short, with 17 bases between. CDR3 bases: TGTGCCACCAGTGACAATGGCGGGGCTGGGGAAGAGACCCAGTACTTC. Its protein product is CATSDNGGAGEETQYF.

V gene TRBV2 combines with J gene TRBJ1-5; possible D gene TRBD1, 6 bases. With 5 bases removed from V and 0 bases from J, the gap between germline ends came to 11 bases. From germline, CDR1 is SNHLY and CDR2 FYNNEI. The CDR3 is made up of 15 amino acids. The CDR3 region is CASSQAGDSNQPQHF. In DNA form, the CDR3 reads TGTGCCAGCAGTCAGGCAGGGGATAGCAATCAGCCCCAGCATTTT.

J is TRBJ2-4 and V is TRBV5-1, with 7 bases that match TRBD2. The CDR3 contains 17 residues. In germline, CDR1 is SGHRS, CDR2 YFSETQ. With V trimmed by 0 bases and J by 7 bases, 13 bases remained unmatched. The CDR3 sequence: CASSLAGWRGMGNIQYF. The CDR3 coding sequence is TGCGCCAGCAGCTTGGCCGGGTGGCGGGGGATGGGGAACATTCAGTACTTC.

This clone occurred a few times. The V gene is TRBV2, the J gene TRBJ1-1; no definite D call. The CDR3 runs 14 residues. Trimming removed 7 bases at V and 0 bases at J, with 12 bases between. Germline V gene sequence: CDR1 SNHLY, CDR2 FYNNEI. The CDR3: CASIPSDMNTEAFF. The CDR3, as DNA: TGTGCCAGCATTCCCTCCGACATGAACACTGAAGCTTTCTTT.

This chain links TRBV7-3 with TRBJ2-1; TRBD2 agrees at 12 bases. CDR1 SGHTA and CDR2 FQGTGA come from the germline V gene. V was clipped by 5 bases and J by 2 bases; unmatched bases: 7. The CDR3 sequence is 17 residues long. CDR3 sequence reads: CASSPRLAGVPYNEQFF. The CDR3 DNA reads as TGTGCCAGCAGCCCACGACTAGCGGGGGTCCCCTACAATGAGCAGTTCTTC.

This chain links TRBV13 with TRBJ2-4; possibly TRBD1 for D (5 bases). Germline values: CDR1 PRHDT, CDR2 FYEKMQ (reference sequence). V lost 5 bases, J lost 0 bases, and 11 bases lay in between. The CDR3 sequence is 15 residues long. The CDR3 protein is CASSTRVIAKNIQYF. In DNA, the CDR3 is TGTGCCAGCAGCACCAGGGTAATAGCCAAAAACATTCAGTACTTC.

The rearrangement uses TRBV4-1 and TRBJ2-3; tentative D call: TRBD2 (5 bases). The CDR3 has 16 amino acids. The germline V gene has CDR1 MGHRA and CDR2 YSYEKL. Trimming took off 0 bases at V and 2 bases at J, with 12 bases between the two ends. The CDR3 loop is CASSQDPSGSTDTQYF. The CDR3 bases are TGCGCCAGCAGCCAAGATCCAAGCGGATCCACAGATACGCAGTATTTT.

The chain has TRBV28 and TRBJ1-1; 7 nucleotides match TRBD1. Germline V gene sequence: CDR1 MDHEN, CDR2 SYDVKM. The CDR3 loop spans 15 amino acids. The junction had 7 bases not matched to a gene; V was cut back by 6 bases and J by 0 bases. The CDR3 sequence is CASSPPGQMNTEAFF. CDR3 bases: TGTGCCAGCAGCCCTCCGGGACAGATGAACACTGAAGCTTTCTTT.

This clone was picked up a small number of times. CDR3 in amino acids: CASSDSARARADGYTF. The CDR3 DNA reads as TGTGCCAGCAGTGACTCGGCCAGGGCCCGCGCAGACGGCTACACCTTC. The chain employs TRBV6-4 and TRBJ1-2; D may be TRBD1 (5 bases). This CDR3 is built from 16 residues. Trimming cost V 0 bases and J 8 bases, with 19 bases left between them. Germline CDR1 and CDR2: MRHNA and SNTAGT.

This rearrangement joins TRBV5-4 to TRBJ2-7; D possibly corresponds to TRBD2 (5 bases). The CDR3 is made up of 15 amino acids. The germline V gene has CDR1 SGHNT and CDR2 YYREEE (reference sequence). V shed 4 bases and J shed 0 bases, with 14 bases lying between them. CDR3 sequence reads: CASSRTAGLSYEQYF. Here the CDR3 DNA reads TGTGCCAGCAGCCGAACTGCGGGTCTCTCCTACGAGCAGTACTTC. Using reference TRBV5-4 and TRBJ2-7 for the parts outside the CDR3, the full variable domain is ETGVTQSPTHLIKTRGQQVTLRCSSQSGHNTVSWYQQALGQGPQFIFQYYREEENGRGNFPPRFSGLQFPNYSSELNVNALELDDSALYLCASSRTAGLSYEQYFGPGTRLTVT.

This clone was recorded only once. The rearrangement joins TRBV5-1 to TRBJ2-5; 9 positions agree with TRBD1. The CDR3 contains 16 residues. Germline CDR1 reads SGHRS; CDR2 reads YFSETQ. J gave up 2 bases and V 5 bases, and 10 bases lay outside the gene matches. This CDR3 is CASRIQPGQGQETQYF. The DNA of the CDR3 is TGCGCCAGCAGAATACAGCCGGGACAGGGACAAGAGACCCAGTACTTC.

As regards this clone: The sample has other DNA sequences that encode this CDR3 too. The chain recombines TRBV4-2 with TRBJ2-3; possibly TRBD1 for D (6 bases). The CDR3 is 15 residues long. Per the germline V gene, CDR1 is LGHNA and CDR2 is YNFKEQ. Trimming stripped 0 bases from V and 0 bases from J, with 7 bases between. The CDR3 is CASSQDGQSTDTQYF. In DNA form, the CDR3 reads TGTGCCAGCAGCCAAGACGGACAGAGCACAGATACGCAGTATTTT.

The chain has TRBV19 and TRBJ2-1; maybe TRBD1 (5 bases). Germline V gene lookup returns CDR1 LNHDA and CDR2 SQIVND (reference sequence). The length of the CDR3 is 13 residues. The ends were cut back, 3 bases at V and 9 bases at J, with 12 bases in the middle. The CDR3 DNA is TGTGCCAGTAGTATTTTTAGGGGATCTGAGCAGTTCTTC. Its protein product is CASSIFRGSEQFF.

The rearrangement uses TRBV19 and TRBJ1-1, with TRBD1 identical over 8 bases. Germline CDR1 reads LNHDA; CDR2 reads SQIVND (reference sequence). The CDR3 contains 13 residues. V gave up 8 bases and J gave up 1 base; unmatched junction bases: 3. The CDR3 DNA reads TGTGCCAGTGGGACAGGCCAGAACACTGAAGCTTTCTTT. As protein: CASGTGQNTEAFF.

This clone has more than one count but fewer than ten. This chain joins TRBV23-1 and TRBJ1-1; D possibly corresponds to TRBD1 (5 bases). TRBV23-1 is an ORF for which the function is uncertain. Trimming took 2 bases from V and 4 from J, leaving 8 bases between them. The CDR3 loop spans 13 amino acids. This chain's CDR3 is CASSQMGGTEAFF. The CDR3 DNA sequence: TGCGCCAGCAGTCAAATGGGGGGCACTGAAGCTTTCTTT.

This chain links TRBV6-5 with TRBJ2-7, with 8 positions matching TRBD1. The CDR3 loop spans 15 amino acids. V lost 8 bases to trimming and J lost 0 bases; unmatched junction nucleotides: 9. Germline V gives CDR1 MNHEY, CDR2 SVGAGI. The CDR3 region has the DNA TGTGCCAGCCGCCTATGGCAGGGGGCCTCCTACGAGCAGTACTTC. Its protein product is CASRLWQGASYEQYF.